This TCR beta chain was recorded in a study of blood T cells in healthy people across ages. The table lists this clonotype with a few counts. This CDR3 comprises 13 residues. The germline V gene encodes CDR1 ENHRY and CDR2 SYGVKD. The V gene lost 5 bases and the J gene lost 10 bases, with 16 bases spanning the gap. It was with a sample-barcoded 5' primer and a J-beta primer mix that a second PCR of roughly 7 to 12 cycles was run. Per sample, CDR3-containing paired-end reads numbered at least 3 million. TCRdb re-derived calls from the 5' RACE reads in MiXCR, one entry per CDR3 protein. The sample records more than 650,000 distinct CDR3 sequences, 22% being singletons.

Specimen: blood. The gene calls are TRBV10-3 and TRBJ2-3; D is tentatively TRBD1 or TRBD2 (5 bases each). The receptor was derived from a man aged 65-85 years in good health. The CDR3 bases are TGTGCCATCAGTTATACCGGGACCGAAGCGCAGTATTTT. Protein sequence: CAISYTGTEAQYF.